A selection of T cell receptor beta chains follows, all from one sample in a study of blood T cell repertoires in COVID-19. Only in-frame clones appear in the TCRdb table, and some are missing; sequencing was by immunoSEQ multiplex PCR. The table records 150,000 to 200,000 clones, roughly 84% of them present only once. The sequencing sample was made of peripheral blood. All receptors derive from a man aged 35 to 55 with acute or convalescent COVID-19. CDR3s include the opening cysteine and the closing phenylalanine or tryptophan. Each record gives: J gene, D gene, V gene, clone size, CDR3 DNA, CDR3 protein. D genes are given only for firm matches. A clone size is listed for some rows: how often the clone was seen (once, few, many), or a class if it is expanded.

j_call: TRBJ2-7; d_call: NA; v_call: TRBV6-2/TRBV6-3; clone_size: NA; cdr3_nt: TGTGCCAGCAGTTACTCGAGGCTGGTAGACTACGAGCAGTACTTC; cdr3_aa: CASSYSRLVDYEQYF
j_call: TRBJ2-3; d_call: TRBD2; v_call: TRBV7-2; clone_size: NA; cdr3_nt: TGTGCCAGCAATCCTACGAGAGCGGGGGGAAGCACAGATACGCAGTATTTT; cdr3_aa: CASNPTRAGGSTDTQYF
j_call: TRBJ2-5; d_call: TRBD1; v_call: TRBV24-1; clone_size: NA; cdr3_nt: TGTGCCACCAGTGATCGGGACAGGGGCCAAGAGACCCAGTACTTC; cdr3_aa: CATSDRDRGQETQYF
j_call: TRBJ1-1; d_call: NA; v_call: TRBV6-4; clone_size: NA; cdr3_nt: TGTGCCAGCAGCGACGACTTAATTGAAGCTTTCTTT; cdr3_aa: CASSDDLIEAFF
j_call: TRBJ1-4; d_call: NA; v_call: TRBV15; clone_size: NA; cdr3_nt: TGTGCCACCAGCAGGGTTACGGGGGATAATGAAAAACTGTTTTTT; cdr3_aa: CATSRVTGDNEKLFF
j_call: TRBJ1-1; d_call: NA; v_call: TRBV25-1; clone_size: NA; cdr3_nt: TGTGCCAGCAGTTCTTCCGGAGACACTGAAGCTTTCTTT; cdr3_aa: CASSSSGDTEAFF
j_call: TRBJ1-1; d_call: NA; v_call: TRBV7-9; clone_size: NA; cdr3_nt: TGTGCCAGCAGCCCCGACAGGCTGAACACTGAAGCTTTCTTT; cdr3_aa: CASSPDRLNTEAFF
j_call: TRBJ1-3; d_call: TRBD1; v_call: TRBV5-8; clone_size: NA; cdr3_nt: TGTGCCAGCAGCTCCCGGGAGGGGGCGCCTGGAAACACCATATATTTT; cdr3_aa: CASSSREGAPGNTIYF
j_call: TRBJ1-4; d_call: NA; v_call: TRBV5-1; clone_size: NA; cdr3_nt: TGCGCCAGCAGTGCCCTAGATAATGAAAAACTGTTTTTT; cdr3_aa: CASSALDNEKLFF
j_call: TRBJ1-1; d_call: TRBD1; v_call: TRBV9; clone_size: NA; cdr3_nt: TGTGCCAGCAGCGTAGATCAGGGGGGTAATTGGATGAACACTGAAGCTTTCTTT; cdr3_aa: CASSVDQGGNWMNTEAFF
j_call: TRBJ2-7; d_call: NA; v_call: TRBV3-1/TRBV3-2; clone_size: NA; cdr3_nt: TGTGCCAGCACCCCCCCCCACACAGGGAACAACGAGCAGTACTTC; cdr3_aa: CASTPPHTGNNEQYF
j_call: TRBJ1-5; d_call: TRBD1; v_call: TRBV27; clone_size: NA; cdr3_nt: TGTGCCAGCAGTTTCAGGGGGAGCGGGCAGCCCCAGCATTTT; cdr3_aa: CASSFRGSGQPQHF
j_call: TRBJ2-4; d_call: NA; v_call: TRBV5-6; clone_size: NA; cdr3_nt: TGTGCCAGCGCTTGGCAGGGTCAGGGCATTCAGTACTTC; cdr3_aa: CASAWQGQGIQYF
j_call: TRBJ1-1; d_call: NA; v_call: TRBV18; clone_size: NA; cdr3_nt: TGTGCCAGCTCACCACCGGGAGGGGCTGAAGCTTTCTTT; cdr3_aa: CASSPPGGAEAFF
j_call: TRBJ1-4; d_call: NA; v_call: TRBV30; clone_size: once; cdr3_nt: TGTGCCTGGTCCTCGGGACTCGGATCAACTAATGAAAAACTGTTTTTT; cdr3_aa: CAWSSGLGSTNEKLFF
j_call: TRBJ2-1; d_call: TRBD1; v_call: TRBV5-1; clone_size: NA; cdr3_nt: TGCGCCAGCAGCTTCCTACAGGGGGCTGAGCAGTTCTTC; cdr3_aa: CASSFLQGAEQFF
j_call: TRBJ1-1; d_call: NA; v_call: TRBV10-3; clone_size: NA; cdr3_nt: TGTGCCATCAGTGAGTCACAGGGCCGGGAAGCTTTCTTT; cdr3_aa: CAISESQGREAFF
j_call: TRBJ1-2; d_call: NA; v_call: TRBV2; clone_size: once; cdr3_nt: TGTGCCAGCAGTGAAGAAGGCAGGGTTATCTATGGCTACACCTTC; cdr3_aa: CASSEEGRVIYGYTF
j_call: TRBJ2-1; d_call: NA; v_call: TRBV2; clone_size: NA; cdr3_nt: TGTGCCAGCAGAGATACGCTACTCTCATACAATGAGCAGTTCTTC; cdr3_aa: CASRDTLLSYNEQFF
j_call: TRBJ2-7; d_call: NA; v_call: TRBV18; clone_size: NA; cdr3_nt: TGTGCCAGCTCACCTGAACAGGCGGCCTCCTACGAGCAGTACTTC; cdr3_aa: CASSPEQAASYEQYF
j_call: TRBJ1-1; d_call: NA; v_call: TRBV5-1; clone_size: NA; cdr3_nt: TGCGCCAGCAGCTCCGGCGCGTGGGGAGGGGCTGAAGCTTTCTTT; cdr3_aa: CASSSGAWGGAEAFF
j_call: TRBJ1-5; d_call: TRBD1; v_call: TRBV18; clone_size: NA; cdr3_nt: TGTGCCAGCTCCGAACAGGGGGCCGGTGGCAATCAGCCCCAGCATTTT; cdr3_aa: CASSEQGAGGNQPQHF
j_call: TRBJ2-7; d_call: TRBD2; v_call: TRBV7-2; clone_size: NA; cdr3_nt: TGTGCCAGCAGCTTACTCCTAGCGGGGGCCCACTACGAGCAGTACTTC; cdr3_aa: CASSLLLAGAHYEQYF
j_call: TRBJ2-1; d_call: TRBD2; v_call: TRBV3-1/TRBV3-2; clone_size: NA; cdr3_nt: TGTGCCAGCAGCCAAGGGGGACTAGCGGGCGTTGAGCAGTTCTTC; cdr3_aa: CASSQGGLAGVEQFF
j_call: TRBJ2-7; d_call: NA; v_call: TRBV6-2/TRBV6-3; clone_size: NA; cdr3_nt: TGTGCCAGCAGTTCGACCAGTGGACAGATGGGGCAGTACTTC; cdr3_aa: CASSSTSGQMGQYF
j_call: TRBJ1-5; d_call: NA; v_call: TRBV7-9; clone_size: NA; cdr3_nt: TGTGCCAGCAGCCCCTCCAAGGCCCCAGGTCAGCCCCAGCATTTT; cdr3_aa: CASSPSKAPGQPQHF